The 29 T cell receptor beta chains below were found in one sample sequenced in a study of technical replicates of blood from a few donors. Libraries were prepared by immunoSEQ multiplex PCR; TCRdb keeps only in-frame clonotypes and omits some of them. The table lists some 80,000 clones, 90% to 96% of them singletons. The specimen was T cells isolated from PBMCs. The receptor source for this set is a human donor in good health.

The rearrangement joins TRBV28 to TRBJ2-3; 8 bases are a match to TRBD1. Germline V CDR1 and CDR2: MDHEN, SYDVKM. V gave up 5 bases and J gave up 1 base; unmatched junction bases: 5. The CDR3 consists of 15 residues. The DNA for the CDR3 is TGTGCCAGCAGTCGCGACAGGGGTGGCACAGATACGCAGTATTTT. Encoded protein: CASSRDRGGTDTQYF.

This rearrangement joins TRBV6-4 to TRBJ1-1; D may be TRBD1 (6 bases). V lost 6 bases to trimming and J lost 5 bases, with 13 bases between them. This CDR3 region has 13 residues. Germline V lookup: CDR1 MRHNA, CDR2 SNTAGT. DNA for the CDR3: TGTGCCAGCAGCTCCAACAGGGATACTGAAGCTTTCTTT. This encodes CASSSNRDTEAFF.

The chain has TRBV28 and TRBJ2-5, with TRBD2 as a possible D gene (6 bases). The V gene lost 6 bases and the J gene lost 5 bases, with 16 bases spanning the gap. This CDR3 region has 14 residues. Germline V gives CDR1 MDHEN, CDR2 SYDVKM. DNA of the CDR3: TGTGCCAGCAGCGGGGACTCCAAACCGGAGACCCAGTACTTC. Its translation: CASSGDSKPETQYF.

J is TRBJ2-3 and V is TRBV27, with 10 bases matching TRBD2. Germline V gene data show CDR1 as MNHEY and CDR2 as SMNVEV (reference sequence). This CDR3 contains 15 residues. Trimming took 11 bases from V and 4 from J; bases not matched to a gene: 12. CDR3 residues: CAASGRFKGPDTQYF. The CDR3 DNA is TGTGCCGCTAGCGGGAGATTTAAGGGCCCAGATACGCAGTATTTT.

This chain links TRBV11-1 with TRBJ2-3; D might be TRBD2 (5 bases). Trimming pared 3 bases from V and 3 bases from J, leaving 16 bases between. This CDR3 region has 16 residues. CDR1 and CDR2 from the germline V gene are SGHAT and FQDESV (reference sequence). For the CDR3, the DNA is TGTGCCAGCAGCTTTCCCAACGGGGAGCGGACAGATACGCAGTATTTT. Its translation: CASSFPNGERTDTQYF. Full variable domain (remainder filled in from reference TRBV11-1 and TRBJ2-3): EAEVAQSPRYKITEKSQAVAFWCDPISGHATLYWYRQILGQGPELLVQFQDESVVDDSQLPKDRFSAERLKGVDSTLKIQPAELGDSAMYLCASSFPNGERTDTQYFGPGTRLTVL.

This rearrangement joins TRBV28 to TRBJ1-1, with 7 bases matching TRBD1. The CDR3 has 14 amino acids. Trimming removed 5 bases from V and 2 bases from J; junction bases left unmatched: 5. Germline CDR1 MDHEN, CDR2 SYDVKM. CDR3 nucleotides: TGTGCCAGCAGTCTCCCAGGGGGTAACACTGAAGCTTTCTTT. Translated: CASSLPGGNTEAFF.

V gene TRBV5-1 combines with J gene TRBJ2-1; TRBD2 agrees at 8 bases. The germline V gene has CDR1 SGHRS and CDR2 YFSETQ. Germline trimming cut 0 bases from V and 1 base from J; bases unmatched to any gene: 12. CDR3 size: 19 residues. The CDR3 nucleotides read TGCGCCAGCAGCTTGGTAGCAGCGGGAGTTTATGGTTCCTACAATGAGCAGTTCTTC. This translates into CASSLVAAGVYGSYNEQFF.

The chain has TRBV29-1 and TRBJ2-3; the D gene is possibly TRBD2 (6 bases). Germline CDR1 reads SQVTM; CDR2 reads ANQGSEA. The CDR3 length is 13 residues. Trimming removed 4 bases at V and 3 bases at J, with 11 bases between. CDR3 DNA: TGCAGCGTTGTGGGGGGTGAGACAGATACGCAGTATTTT. Amino acid sequence: CSVVGGETDTQYF.

The gene calls are TRBV19 and TRBJ2-2, with D possibly TRBD2 on 6 matching bases. The V gene lost 2 bases and the J gene lost 4 bases, with 11 bases spanning the gap. From germline, CDR1 is LNHDA and CDR2 SQIVND (reference sequence). The CDR3 runs 15 residues. CDR3 nucleotide sequence: TGTGCCAGTAGTATATTTGGGCGGGGCACCGGGGAGCTGTTTTTT. Amino acids: CASSIFGRGTGELFF.

The chain links TRBV7-3 to TRBJ2-5; possible D gene TRBD2, 6 bases. This CDR3 is 14 amino acids long. Per germline, CDR1 SGHTA and CDR2 FQGTGA. With 0 bases removed from V and 4 bases from J, the gap between germline ends came to 9 bases. CDR3 region: CASSLTGGTETQYF. CDR3 in DNA: TGTGCCAGCAGCTTAACCGGCGGGACAGAGACCCAGTACTTC.

The CDR3 DNA sequence: TGCGCCAGCAAAGGAGATATGAACACTGAAGCTTTCTTT. It encodes CASKGDMNTEAFF. V and J are TRBV10-1 and TRBJ1-1; D not resolved. Germline lookup yields CDR1 WNHNN and CDR2 SYGVQD (reference sequence). V dropped 7 bases and J dropped 0 bases, with 9 bases sitting between them. This CDR3 is 13 amino acids long.

This clone was seen just once. The V and J genes are TRBV15 and TRBJ2-5, with 7 nucleotides matching TRBD1. This CDR3 comprises 13 residues. V shed 5 bases, J shed 5 bases, and the junction held 5 bases outside the gene matches. Germline V gene data show CDR1 as LNHNV and CDR2 as YYDKDF (reference sequence). The CDR3 spells CATSDRAPETQYF. In DNA form, the CDR3 reads TGTGCCACCAGCGACAGGGCACCCGAGACCCAGTACTTC.

In its sample, this clone was seen once. This sequence joins TRBV28 and TRBJ1-1; a possible D gene is TRBD1 (5 bases). The CDR3 is 17 residues long. The V end was cut by 0 bases, the J end by 1 base, with 15 bases between. CDR1 is MDHEN and CDR2 is SYDVKM in the germline V gene. CDR3 DNA sequence: TGTGCCAGCAGTTTATGGGCTCCAGGGAACACGAACACTGAAGCTTTCTTT. This gives the protein CASSLWAPGNTNTEAFF.

The chain combines TRBV29-1 with TRBJ2-7; 8 bases fit TRBD1. Germline V gene lookup returns CDR1 SQVTM and CDR2 ANQGSEA. This CDR3 is built from 13 residues. Trimming removed 7 bases from V and 4 bases from J; junction bases left unmatched: 9. CDR3 sequence (DNA): TGCAGCGGCACAGGGGGGTCTTTATACGAGCAGTACTTC. As protein: CSGTGGSLYEQYF.

The CDR3 region is CASSVGGISSYEQYF. CDR3 DNA sequence: TGTGCCAGCAGCGTAGGCGGGATTAGCTCCTACGAGCAGTACTTC. This rearrangement joins TRBV9 to TRBJ2-7; D possibly corresponds to TRBD2 (6 bases). CDR3 length: 15 amino acids. Germline loops: CDR1 SGDLS, CDR2 YYNGEE. V lost 0 bases, J lost 0 bases, and 10 bases lay in between. Supplemented by reference TRBV9 and TRBJ2-7, the full variable domain reads DSGVTQTPKHLITATGQRVTLRCSPRSGDLSVYWYQQSLDQGLQFLIQYYNGEERAKGNILERFSAQQFPDLHSELNLSSLELGDSALYFCASSVGGISSYEQYFGPGTRLTVT.

The chain combines TRBV19 with TRBJ1-1, with 10 bases fitting TRBD1. The CDR3 covers 16 residues. V lost 7 bases and J lost 0; bases outside the gene matches: 8. CDR1 and CDR2 from the germline V gene are LNHDA and SQIVND (reference sequence). The CDR3 here is CASNSGTGVMNTEAFF. The CDR3 DNA reads TGTGCCAGTAATTCGGGGACAGGGGTAATGAACACTGAAGCTTTCTTT.

This chain connects TRBV29-1 to TRBJ1-2, with 11 positions matching TRBD1. CDR1 is SQVTM, CDR2 ANQGSEA, per germline. The CDR3 extends over 12 amino acids. The trim removed 4 bases at V and 6 bases at J, leaving 1 base unmatched. CDR3 loop: CSVGDRGNGYTF. The CDR3 DNA sequence: TGCAGCGTTGGGGACAGGGGGAATGGCTACACCTTC.

This chain links TRBV9 with TRBJ1-2; tentative D call: TRBD1 (5 bases). V was pared by 2 bases and J by 4 bases, with 9 bases between. The CDR3 consists of 13 residues. CDR1 is SGDLS, CDR2 YYNGEE, per germline. The CDR3 loop reads CASSVDTLYGYTF. CDR3 coding DNA: TGTGCCAGCAGCGTGGACACTCTCTATGGCTACACCTTC.

The chain joins TRBV9 to TRBJ1-1, with D perhaps TRBD1 (5 bases). CDR3 length: 15 residues. Between the trimmed V and J ends, which lost 3 bases and 3 bases, there was a span of 15 bases. CDR1 and CDR2 from the germline V gene are SGDLS and YYNGEE. CDR3: CASSGEGVQDTEAFF. The DNA of the CDR3 is TGTGCCAGCAGCGGAGAAGGGGTCCAGGACACTGAAGCTTTCTTT.

The rearrangement joins TRBV7-2 to TRBJ2-7; TRBD2 agrees at 7 bases. Trimming at V came to 1 base and at J to 4 bases, leaving 7 bases not matched to a gene. Germline CDR1 SGHTA, CDR2 FQGNSA. The CDR3 is made up of 15 amino acids. CDR3 sequence reads: CASSLDSGLVYEQYF. The CDR3 DNA sequence: TGTGCCAGCAGCTTAGATAGTGGACTAGTGTACGAGCAGTACTTC.

The chain uses TRBV4-1 and TRBJ1-1; 8 bases are shared with TRBD1. This CDR3 comprises 15 residues. The V and J ends lost 4 bases and 1 base, in that order; junction bases with no gene match: 5. Germline loops: CDR1 MGHRA, CDR2 YSYEKL. CDR3 in DNA: TGCGCCAGCAGCCCGTCCGGGACAGGGAACACTGAAGCTTTCTTT. This sequence encodes CASSPSGTGNTEAFF.

V and J are TRBV9 and TRBJ1-1; D uncertain. The CDR3 runs 11 residues. The V end lost 3 bases, the J end lost 10 bases, and 10 bases lay between the germline ends. The germline gives CDR1 SGDLS, CDR2 YYNGEE. The CDR3 DNA sequence: TGTGCCAGCAGCGAACTGACGGGAGCTTTCTTT. Its protein product is CASSELTGAFF.

CDR3 in amino acids: CASSPPSGIKRETQYF. The CDR3, as DNA: TGTGCCAGCAGCCCACCTAGCGGGATAAAGCGCGAGACCCAGTACTTC. The chain uses TRBV7-6 and TRBJ2-5; 9 bases fit TRBD2. This CDR3 has 16 residues. Germline values: CDR1 SGHVS, CDR2 FNYEAQ. Trimming took 5 bases from V and 5 from J; bases not matched to a gene: 12.

This chain uses TRBV27 with TRBJ2-3; 9 bases agree with TRBD2. J gave up 0 bases and V 1 base, and 5 bases lay outside the gene matches. Germline assignment: CDR1 MNHEY and CDR2 SMNVEV (reference sequence). There are 17 residues in the CDR3. This CDR3 is CASSLLAGGGSTDTQYF. The CDR3 bases are TGTGCCAGCAGTTTATTGGCGGGAGGGGGTAGCACAGATACGCAGTATTTT.

The chain uses TRBV2 and TRBJ1-2; 11 nucleotides line up with TRBD1. The CDR3 extends over 13 amino acids. The junction had 2 bases not matched to a gene; V was cut back by 7 bases and J by 4 bases. The germline CDR1 and CDR2 sequences are SNHLY and FYNNEI. CDR3 sequence reads: CASKGQGGYGYTF. As DNA, the CDR3 is TGTGCCAGCAAGGGACAGGGGGGCTATGGCTACACCTTC. The full variable domain, its missing parts supplied by reference TRBV2 and TRBJ1-2, is EPEVTQTPSHQVTQMGQEVILRCVPISNHLYFYWYRQILGQKVEFLVSFYNNEISEKSEIFDDQFSVERPDGSNFTLKIRSTKLEDSAMYFCASKGQGGYGYTFGSGTRLTVV.

This rearrangement joins TRBV14 to TRBJ1-1; 9 positions match TRBD1. The V and J ends lost 4 bases and 1 base, in that order; junction bases with no gene match: 1. CDR1 is SGHDN, CDR2 FVKESK, per germline. The CDR3 sequence is 14 residues long. For the CDR3, the DNA is TGTGCCAGCAGCCGGGACAGGGAGAACACTGAAGCTTTCTTT. This gives the protein CASSRDRENTEAFF.

V and J are TRBV6-5 and TRBJ2-3; TRBD2 aligns across 11 bases. V gave up 4 bases and J gave up 6 bases; unmatched junction bases: 6. The CDR3 spans 15 residues. CDR1 is MNHEY, CDR2 SVGAGI, per germline. The CDR3: CASSLAGGGGDTQYF. CDR3 in DNA: TGTGCCAGCAGTTTAGCGGGAGGGGGTGGTGATACGCAGTATTTT.

This chain uses TRBV28 with TRBJ1-1; D is possibly TRBD1 (5 bases). CDR3 length: 15 residues. CDR1 MDHEN and CDR2 SYDVKM come from the germline V gene. With 2 bases removed from V and 3 bases from J, the gap between germline ends came to 13 bases. The CDR3 bases are TGTGCCAGCAGTTTACATCCTCTAGGGGACACTGAAGCTTTCTTT. As protein: CASSLHPLGDTEAFF.

The V call is TRBV2, the J call TRBJ2-1, with 12 nucleotides matching TRBD2. The CDR3 sequence is 15 residues long. J gave up 9 bases and V 3 bases, and 6 bases lay outside the gene matches. Germline V gene sequence: CDR1 SNHLY, CDR2 FYNNEI. The CDR3 sequence is CASSEASGRAGEQFF. The CDR3 DNA sequence: TGTGCCAGCAGTGAGGCTAGCGGGAGGGCCGGTGAGCAGTTCTTC.